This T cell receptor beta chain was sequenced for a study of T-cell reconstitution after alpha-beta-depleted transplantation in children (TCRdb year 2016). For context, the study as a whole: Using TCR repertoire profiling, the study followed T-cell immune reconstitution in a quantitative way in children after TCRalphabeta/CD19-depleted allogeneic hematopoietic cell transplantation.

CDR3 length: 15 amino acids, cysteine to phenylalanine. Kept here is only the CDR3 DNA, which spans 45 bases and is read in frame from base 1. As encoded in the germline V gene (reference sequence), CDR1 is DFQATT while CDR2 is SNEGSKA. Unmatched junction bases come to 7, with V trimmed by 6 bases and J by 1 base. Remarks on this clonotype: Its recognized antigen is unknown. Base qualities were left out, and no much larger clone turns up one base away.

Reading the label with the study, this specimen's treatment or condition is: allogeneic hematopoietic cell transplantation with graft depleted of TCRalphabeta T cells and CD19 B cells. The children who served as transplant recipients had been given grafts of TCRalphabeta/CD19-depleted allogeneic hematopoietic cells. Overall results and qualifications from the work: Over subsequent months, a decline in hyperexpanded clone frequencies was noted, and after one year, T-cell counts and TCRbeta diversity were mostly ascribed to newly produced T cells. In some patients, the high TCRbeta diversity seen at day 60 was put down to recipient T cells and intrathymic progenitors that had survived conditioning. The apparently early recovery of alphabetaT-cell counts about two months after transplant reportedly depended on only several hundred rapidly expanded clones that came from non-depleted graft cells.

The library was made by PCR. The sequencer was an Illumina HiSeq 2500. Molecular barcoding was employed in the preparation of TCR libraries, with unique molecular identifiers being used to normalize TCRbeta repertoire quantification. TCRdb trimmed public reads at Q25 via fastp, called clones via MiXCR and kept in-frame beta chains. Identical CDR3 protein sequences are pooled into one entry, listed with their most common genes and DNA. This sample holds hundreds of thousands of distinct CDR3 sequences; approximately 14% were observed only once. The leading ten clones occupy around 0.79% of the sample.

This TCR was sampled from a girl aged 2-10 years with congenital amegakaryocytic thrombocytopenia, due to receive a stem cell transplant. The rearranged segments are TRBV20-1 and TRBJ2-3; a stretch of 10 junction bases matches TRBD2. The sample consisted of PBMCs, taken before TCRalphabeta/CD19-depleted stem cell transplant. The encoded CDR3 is CSASGTSVRTDTQYF. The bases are TGCAGTGCATCCGGGACTAGCGTACGCACAGATACGCAGTATTTT.